The 27 T cell receptor beta chains reported below all come from one sample, sequenced in a study of blood T cell repertoires in COVID-19. Here immunoSEQ multiplex PCR was the method, and the copy in TCRdb shows in-frame clones only, minus some. The table has 90,000 to 100,000 clones, about 80% seen once. Input material: peripheral blood. Receptor source: a man older than 75 with acute or convalescent COVID-19.

The chain employs TRBV5-1 and TRBJ1-2, with D unclear. CDR3 size: 14 residues. Germline CDR1 is SGHRS and CDR2 is YFSETQ. The germline V and J ends were trimmed by 2 bases and 5 bases, with 13 bases remaining between them. CDR3 DNA: TGCGCCAGCAGCTTAGCGGGGAGTAGTTATGGCTACACCTTC. This translates into CASSLAGSSYGYTF.

V gene TRBV6-2 or TRBV6-3 combines with J gene TRBJ2-3; the D is unclear. The CDR3 has 15 amino acids. Trimming left V 4 bases short and J 2 bases short, with 13 bases between. Germline assignment: CDR1 MNHEY and CDR2 SVGEGT. CDR3 sequence (DNA): TGTGCCAGCAGTTCCTCAGGCCACTACACAGATACGCAGTATTTT. This gives the protein CASSSSGHYTDTQYF.

The V gene is TRBV6-6, the J gene TRBJ1-2; D remains unclear. The CDR3 loop spans 15 amino acids. CDR1 and CDR2 (germline): MNHNY, SVGAGI (reference sequence). V was cut by 7 bases and J by 0 bases, with 15 bases left in between. CDR3 nucleotide sequence: TGTGCCAGCAACCCGGGAGCAACCACTAACTATGGCTACACCTTC. It yields the protein CASNPGATTNYGYTF.

The chain employs TRBV4-1 and TRBJ1-2; D might be TRBD1 (5 bases). Trimming shortened V by 4 bases and J by 2 bases, and 17 bases separated the two germline ends. Germline V gene sequence: CDR1 MGHRA, CDR2 YSYEKL. This CDR3 has 16 amino acids. This chain's CDR3 is CASSRPGRDSNYGYTF. CDR3 nucleotide sequence: TGCGCCAGCAGCCGGCCGGGCCGGGACTCAAACTATGGCTACACCTTC.

The chain has TRBV19 and TRBJ2-7; no definite D call. Deletions cut 2 bases from V and 1 base from J, with 6 bases between. Germline lookup yields CDR1 LNHDA and CDR2 SQIVND (reference sequence). The CDR3 runs to 13 residues. The CDR3 region is CASSISRSYEQYF. The CDR3 nucleotides are TGTGCCAGTAGTATATCCAGATCCTACGAGCAGTACTTC.

This chain links TRBV6-5 with TRBJ1-5; TRBD1 matches 7 bases. The CDR3 is 14 amino acids. Losses at the gene ends were 6 bases for V and 4 bases for J; bases not matched to a gene: 6. In germline, CDR1 is MNHEY, CDR2 SVGAGI. Here the CDR3 reads CASRIGQANQPQHF. The CDR3 nucleotides read TGTGCCAGCAGGATTGGACAGGCAAATCAGCCCCAGCATTTT.

This clone turned up a few times. V and J are TRBV5-1 and TRBJ1-1; D is unclear. Between the trimmed V and J ends, which lost 1 base and 1 base, there was a span of 14 bases. This CDR3 is built from 16 residues. In germline, CDR1 is SGHRS, CDR2 YFSETQ. The CDR3 region is CASSLSGKLGNTEAFF. CDR3 nucleotides: TGCGCCAGCAGCTTGTCGGGTAAATTGGGGAACACTGAAGCTTTCTTT.

CDR3 nucleotide sequence: TGTGCCAGCAGCCTACTAGCGGGGACCGTGGCGACCCAGTACTTC. Translating it yields CASSLLAGTVATQYF. This rearrangement joins TRBV6-5 to TRBJ2-5, with TRBD2 matching 10 bases. The CDR3 sequence is 15 residues long. V lost 6 bases, J lost 7 bases, and 11 bases stayed unmatched. CDR1 and CDR2 (germline): MNHEY, SVGAGI.

The chain employs TRBV19 and TRBJ1-2; no clear D gene. V lost 4 bases to trimming and J lost 3 bases, with 15 bases between them. Germline assignment: CDR1 LNHDA and CDR2 SQIVND (reference sequence). The CDR3 runs 15 residues. CDR3 region: CASSSWSVDHYGYTF. CDR3 sequence (DNA): TGTGCCAGTAGTAGCTGGAGTGTTGATCACTATGGCTACACCTTC.

This rearrangement joins TRBV5-1 to TRBJ1-2, with 10 bases aligning to TRBD1. Losses at the gene ends were 4 bases for V and 8 bases for J; bases not matched to a gene: 8. Germline CDR1 is SGHRS and CDR2 is YFSETQ. CDR3 length equals 14 residues. CDR3 sequence (DNA): TGCGCCAGCAGCATATCCGGGACAGGGGAAGGCTACACCTTC. It codes for CASSISGTGEGYTF.

The V and J genes are TRBV7-6 and TRBJ2-5, with D possibly matching TRBD2 (6 bases). This CDR3 is built from 15 residues. V lost 1 base and J lost 1, with 10 bases in between. The germline V gene encodes CDR1 SGHVS and CDR2 FNYEAQ. The CDR3 coding sequence is TGTGCCAGCAGCTTAGGGGCGGGGACCCAAGAGACCCAGTACTTC. It specifies CASSLGAGTQETQYF.

This clone has only a few counts. The genes are TRBV10-1 and TRBJ2-1, with 10 positions matching TRBD2. The CDR3 spans 15 residues. Germline V lookup: CDR1 WNHNN, CDR2 SYGVQD (reference sequence). V was clipped by 2 bases and J by 3 bases; unmatched bases: 1. The CDR3 sequence: CASSEGTSVYNEQFF. The CDR3 coding sequence is TGCGCCAGCAGTGAGGGGACTAGCGTCTACAATGAGCAGTTCTTC.

The rearrangement joins TRBV2 to TRBJ2-7; TRBD1 agrees at 7 bases. V lost 7 bases to trimming and J lost 6 bases; unmatched junction nucleotides: 6. Germline values: CDR1 SNHLY, CDR2 FYNNEI. This CDR3 has 12 residues. CDR3 nucleotide sequence: TGTGCCAGCATAGTGGCAGGGGGCGAGCAGTACTTC. Encoded protein: CASIVAGGEQYF.

J is TRBJ1-1 and V is TRBV19; unclear D gene. The V end was cut by 3 bases, the J end by 6 bases, with 8 bases between. This CDR3 is 12 amino acids long. Germline V lookup: CDR1 LNHDA, CDR2 SQIVND (reference sequence). The CDR3 spells CASSIRGSEAFF. As DNA, the CDR3 is TGTGCCAGTAGTATCCGGGGATCTGAAGCTTTCTTT.

This chain uses TRBV6-6 with TRBJ1-6, with D possibly matching TRBD1 (6 bases). CDR3 size: 17 residues. The V end was cut by 5 bases, the J end by 10 bases, with 24 bases between. From germline, CDR1 is MNHNY and CDR2 SVGAGI (reference sequence). CDR3 residues: CASSPRQEFDSVSPLHF. The CDR3 bases are TGTGCCAGCAGTCCAAGACAGGAATTCGACTCGGTGTCACCCCTCCACTTT.

This clone was seen a single time. This chain connects TRBV2 to TRBJ1-4; D not certain. This CDR3 has 15 residues. In germline, CDR1 is SNHLY, CDR2 FYNNEI. The V gene lost 4 bases and the J gene lost 5 bases, with 14 bases spanning the gap. CDR3 DNA: TGTGCCAGCAGTGTAGCGGAGGGCGCGAATGAAAAACTGTTTTTT. As protein: CASSVAEGANEKLFF.

The V gene is TRBV29-1, the J gene TRBJ2-5; 8 bases fit TRBD1. The length of the CDR3 is 14 residues. Germline trimming cut 7 bases from V and 4 bases from J; bases unmatched to any gene: 11. Per the germline V gene, CDR1 is SQVTM and CDR2 is ANQGSEA. CDR3 region: CSGTRQGARETQYF. CDR3 bases: TGCAGCGGTACGCGCCAGGGGGCGCGAGAGACCCAGTACTTC.

This clone came up a few times. This chain joins TRBV2 and TRBJ1-1; 9 bases are shared with TRBD1. The V gene end was trimmed by 6 bases and the J gene end by 3 bases; junction bases not matched to a gene: 8. Per germline, CDR1 SNHLY and CDR2 FYNNEI. There are 15 residues in the CDR3. DNA for the CDR3: TGTGCCAGCAGCCCCGGGACAGGGTTTTACACTGAAGCTTTCTTT. It is translated as CASSPGTGFYTEAFF. The full variable domain, completed using reference TRBV2 and TRBJ1-1, is EPEVTQTPSHQVTQMGQEVILRCVPISNHLYFYWYRQILGQKVEFLVSFYNNEISEKSEIFDDQFSVERPDGSNFTLKIRSTKLEDSAMYFCASSPGTGFYTEAFFGQGTRLTVV.

This chain connects TRBV2 to TRBJ2-5; D gene unclear. Looked up from germline, CDR1 is SNHLY and CDR2 is FYNNEI. Trimming removed 7 bases at V and 2 bases at J, with 11 bases between. The CDR3 loop spans 13 amino acids. The CDR3, as DNA: TGTGCCAGCAAAAAAGAAGCGCAAGAGACCCAGTACTTC. It yields the protein CASKKEAQETQYF.

The rearrangement uses TRBV28 and TRBJ1-6, with 8 bases fitting TRBD1. The germline V gene encodes CDR1 MDHEN and CDR2 SYDVKM. This CDR3 comprises 16 residues. The V and J ends lost 5 bases and 6 bases, in that order; junction bases with no gene match: 9. The CDR3, as DNA: TGTGCCAGCAGTCGCCTAAGGGGACAGGTTAATTCACCCCTCCACTTT. This encodes CASSRLRGQVNSPLHF.

The CDR3 loop reads CAWTRTGGRTDTQYF. The CDR3, as DNA: TGTGCCTGGACTAGGACAGGGGGCCGGACAGATACGCAGTATTTT. The chain recombines TRBV30 with TRBJ2-3, with 11 positions matching TRBD1. Germline CDR1 GTSNPN, CDR2 SVGIG (reference sequence). The CDR3 has 15 residues. V lost 4 bases, J lost 3 bases, and 6 bases stayed unmatched.

The chain links TRBV11-2 to TRBJ2-1, with a tentative D call TRBD2 (5 bases). V gave up 5 bases and J gave up 7 bases, with 9 bases separating them. CDR1 and CDR2 from the germline V gene are SGHAT and FQNNGV. The CDR3 has 12 amino acids. As DNA, the CDR3 is TGTGCCAGCAGCAAAGAGGGTAATGAGCAGTTCTTC. This codes for CASSKEGNEQFF.

This clone was found a few times. The chain links TRBV10-3 to TRBJ2-3, with D perhaps TRBD2 (7 bases). V lost 6 bases and J 9 bases, leaving 16 bases between the germline ends. Germline assignment: CDR1 ENHRY and CDR2 SYGVKD. The CDR3 contains 13 residues. CDR3 protein: CAISEGGGGTQYF. CDR3 nucleotide sequence: TGTGCCATCAGCGAGGGGGGCGGGGGCACGCAGTATTTT.

The genes are TRBV19 and TRBJ2-5; 11 bases are a match to TRBD1. This CDR3 has 16 residues. The ends lost 5 bases at V and 1 base at J; junction bases unmatched: 6. CDR1 LNHDA and CDR2 SQIVND come from the germline V gene (reference sequence). The CDR3 reads CASSVGTGGPQETQYF. CDR3 bases: TGTGCCAGTAGTGTCGGGACAGGGGGTCCCCAAGAGACCCAGTACTTC.

This chain uses TRBV6-2 or TRBV6-3 with TRBJ2-7; D not resolved. The CDR3 covers 14 residues. V was shortened by 2 bases and J by 2 bases, with 10 bases between the two germline ends. CDR1 MNHEY and CDR2 SVGEGT come from the germline V gene. As DNA, the CDR3 is TGTGCCAGCAGTTACCCTAGGATCCCCTACGAGCAGTACTTC. Amino acids: CASSYPRIPYEQYF.

This clone was detected a few times. The chain recombines TRBV10-2 with TRBJ1-1, with no clear D. CDR1 and CDR2 from the germline V gene are WSHSY and SAAADI. The CDR3 is 13 residues long. The V gene lost 6 bases and the J gene lost 1 base, with 9 bases spanning the gap. The CDR3 DNA is TGCGCCAGCAGGCAGGTGTCGAACACTGAAGCTTTCTTT. It yields the protein CASRQVSNTEAFF.

This clone was counted once. This chain joins TRBV6-2 or TRBV6-3 and TRBJ1-1, with TRBD1 identical over 10 bases. Trimming removed 5 bases from V and 1 base from J; junction bases left unmatched: 7. The CDR3 has 16 amino acids. CDR1 is MNHEY and CDR2 is SVGEGT in the germline V gene. The CDR3 loop is CASSSVGQGQNTEAFF. The CDR3 DNA reads as TGTGCCAGCAGTAGTGTGGGACAGGGGCAGAACACTGAAGCTTTCTTT.